The present T cell receptor beta chain was sequenced within a study of T cells after yellow fever vaccination. From germline, CDR1 is MNHEY and CDR2 SVGAGI. This CDR3 comprises 13 residues. V was cut by 2 bases and J by 8 bases, with 10 bases left in between. This clonotype came up many times. Its antigen is unknown. Study-wide findings and caveats: In post-booster samples, most primary-vaccination clones reappeared (just under 98% CD4, 70% to 90% CD8). Relatively few clonotypes were ones that appeared in both CD4 and CD8 compartments.

TCR cDNA, made by 5'RACE template switching, carried an added universal primer site and UMIs. TCRdb processed the 5' RACE reads anew with MiXCR; each CDR3 protein has one entry. The sample lists some 240,000 distinct CDR3 sequences; more than 3.5% were seen once. Sequencing was performed on PBMCs, taken 15 days after the yellow fever booster vaccination. The chain combines TRBV6-5 with TRBJ2-1; no definite D call. The TCR originated in a man younger than 35 who received the YFV17D yellow fever vaccine. As DNA, the CDR3 is TGTGCCAGCAGTTACATCCCCGCGGATGAGCAGTTCTTC. Encoded protein: CASSYIPADEQFF.